The sequence of this T cell receptor (beta chain) was determined in a study of T-cell reconstitution after alpha-beta-depleted transplantation in children. V dropped 7 bases and J dropped 16; count of bases not matched to a gene: 13. The CDR3 is made up of 14 amino acids. Per the germline V gene, CDR1 is MNHEY and CDR2 is SVGEGT. For TCRbeta, the library was prepared with unique molecular identifiers. MiXCR, run by TCRdb on the PCR reads, gives a single entry per CDR3 protein. The sample has over 550,000 distinct CDR3 sequences; roughly a tenth are singletons. This clonotype was found many times. This receptor was obtained from a human donor who donated a stem cell graft to a child with acute myeloid leukemia. This specimen consisted of PBMCs from the stem cell graft donor, obtained from the stem cell graft. The chain employs TRBV6-2 or TRBV6-3 and TRBJ2-1; 13 nucleotides align to TRBD2. The CDR3 is CASTGTSGAGTSFF. Written as DNA, the CDR3 is TGTGCCAGCACCGGGACTAGCGGGGCGGGAACCAGTTTCTTC.